Listed below are T cell receptor beta chains from one sample, sequenced in a study of T cell repertoires in cytomegalovirus infection. TCRdb used MiXCR to reprocess the reads, holding one entry per CDR3 protein. Seen here are hundreds of thousands of distinct CDR3 sequences, around 18% observed once, and the top ten hold less than 9.5%. Sequenced sample: PBMCs. These receptor sequences come from a human donor in good health (CMV status not recorded). Some clones in this sample may be carry-over from other donors' samples. The CDR3 runs from the conserved cysteine through the conserved F or W. A D gene is named only where the DNA matches it firmly. Clone size appears in some rows only: once, few, many, or a class for an expanded clone.

>TRBJ1-1|-|TRBV4-3|-
CASSQEPGPGSTEAFF
TGCGCCAGCAGCCAGGAACCGGGACCCGGGAGTACTGAAGCTTTCTTT
>TRBJ1-2|-|TRBV6-1|many
CASSEWAENYGYTF
TGTGCCAGCAGTGAATGGGCAGAAAACTATGGCTACACCTTC
>TRBJ1-4|TRBD1|TRBV10-2|once
CASSEGGPGEKLFF
TGCGCCAGCAGTGAAGGGGGCCCCGGTGAAAAACTGTTTTTT
>TRBJ2-7|-|TRBV2|-
CASSDRDSLEQYF
TGTGCCAGCAGCGATCGGGACTCCCTCGAGCAGTACTTC
>TRBJ1-1|-|TRBV3-1|-
CASSTAGAAEAFF
TGTGCCAGCAGCACCGCGGGGGCCGCTGAAGCTTTCTTT
>TRBJ2-3|TRBD2|TRBV11-2|few
CASSSRLAATTDTQYF
TGTGCCAGCAGCTCTCGACTAGCGGCTACCACAGATACGCAGTATTTT
>TRBJ1-1|TRBD1|TRBV5-1|few
CASSGNPGQGTEAFF
TGCGCCAGCAGCGGAAATCCGGGACAGGGAACTGAAGCTTTCTTT
>TRBJ1-5|-|TRBV12-3/TRBV12-4|few
CASSFGVNQPQHF
TGTGCCAGCAGTTTTGGGGTGAATCAGCCCCAGCATTTT
>TRBJ2-3|-|TRBV7-8|many
CASSFPGTDTQYF
TGTGCCAGCAGCTTTCCAGGGACAGATACGCAGTATTTT
>TRBJ1-2|TRBD1|TRBV12-3/TRBV12-4|-
CASSPLTGAGRGYTF
TGTGCCAGCAGCCCGTTAACAGGGGCAGGAAGAGGCTACACCTTC
>TRBJ1-5|TRBD1|TRBV5-1|many
CASSVNTGEGQPQHF
TGCGCCAGCAGCGTCAATACAGGGGAAGGCCAGCCCCAGCATTTT
>TRBJ2-5|TRBD1|TRBV6-2/TRBV6-3|-
CVSRKTGKETQYF
TGTGTCAGCAGGAAGACAGGGAAAGAGACCCAGTACTTC
>TRBJ2-2|-|TRBV19|-
CASTIQGGGFGELFF
TGTGCCAGTACCATCCAGGGAGGAGGGTTCGGGGAGCTGTTTTTT
>TRBJ2-1|TRBD2|TRBV7-2|many
CASSLIRLAGGWEQFF
TGTGCCAGCAGCCTAATCCGACTAGCGGGAGGATGGGAGCAGTTCTTC
>TRBJ2-5|-|TRBV6-5|many
CASSYRTGRSQYF
TGTGCCAGCAGTTACCGGACTGGGAGGAGCCAGTACTTC
>TRBJ1-1|-|TRBV7-8|many
CASSLYRAGTEAFF
TGTGCCAGCAGCTTATATAGGGCTGGGACTGAAGCTTTCTTT
>TRBJ1-2|-|TRBV19|few
CASSITGSNYGYTF
TGTGCCAGTAGTATTACCGGGTCTAACTATGGCTACACCTTC
>TRBJ2-1|TRBD2|TRBV9|few
CASSPVSLAGYNEQFF
TGTGCCAGCAGCCCTGTGAGTCTAGCGGGGTACAATGAGCAGTTCTTC
>TRBJ1-2|-|TRBV12-3/TRBV12-4|many
CASSLARGNPWRVGYTF
TGTGCCAGCAGTTTAGCGCGGGGCAATCCTTGGAGAGTTGGCTACACCTTC
>TRBJ2-5|TRBD2|TRBV10-3|many
CAISEQAGGQETQYF
TGTGCCATCAGTGAACAAGCGGGAGGACAAGAGACCCAGTACTTC
>TRBJ2-3|TRBD2|TRBV15|many
CATFPAGGTDTQYF
TGTGCCACCTTCCCAGCGGGGGGCACAGATACGCAGTATTTT
>TRBJ2-7|-|TRBV20-1|-
CSASAHPGYEQYF
TGCAGTGCTTCCGCGCATCCCGGATACGAGCAGTACTTC
>TRBJ1-3|-|TRBV5-6|-
CASSWRALLPSGNTIYF
TGTGCCAGCAGCTGGAGGGCCCTACTACCCTCTGGAAACACCATATATTTT
>TRBJ2-7|-|TRBV3-1|-
CASSQDLRWGRYSYEQYF
TGTGCCAGCAGCCAAGATCTTAGGTGGGGGCGGTACTCCTACGAGCAGTACTTC
>TRBJ1-6|TRBD1|TRBV4-1|many
CASSQDLSTGTGVSPLHF
TGCGCCAGCAGCCAAGATCTCAGTACCGGGACAGGGGTATCACCCCTCCACTTT
>TRBJ2-7|-|TRBV7-2|many
CASSLDRDSSREQYF
TGTGCCAGCAGCTTAGATCGGGACTCCTCTAGGGAGCAGTACTTC
>TRBJ1-1|-|TRBV7-9|-
CASSKYFTEAFF
TGTGCCAGCAGCAAGTACTTCACTGAAGCTTTCTTT
>TRBJ1-1|-|TRBV6-1|once
CASSERGGYTEAFF
TGTGCCAGCAGTGAACGGGGGGGGTACACTGAAGCTTTCTTT
>TRBJ1-5|TRBD1|TRBV7-2|many
CASSPGTGMGNQPQHF
TGTGCCAGCAGCCCAGGGACAGGGATGGGCAATCAGCCCCAGCATTTT
>TRBJ2-1|-|TRBV12-3/TRBV12-4|few
CASSFGGPGSYNEQFF
TGTGCCAGCAGTTTTGGGGGGCCGGGCTCCTACAATGAGCAGTTCTTC
>TRBJ2-7|TRBD1|TRBV12-3/TRBV12-4|many
CASMTGYYEQYF
TGTGCCAGCATGACAGGGTACTACGAGCAGTACTTC
>TRBJ2-7|TRBD2|TRBV7-2|many
CASSPRGLAGNEQYF
TGTGCCAGCAGCCCTAGGGGACTAGCAGGGAACGAGCAGTACTTC
>TRBJ1-3|-|TRBV7-2|few
CASSLRYRGNTIYF
TGTGCCAGCAGCCTTCGATACAGGGGAAACACCATATATTTT
>TRBJ1-6|-|TRBV20-1|few
CSAREGTIGSPLHF
TGCAGTGCTAGAGAAGGAACGATAGGATCACCCCTCCACTTT
>TRBJ1-6|-|TRBV28|-
CASSPNPPRGSPLHF
TGTGCCAGCAGTCCAAACCCCCCTAGGGGTTCACCCCTCCACTTT
>TRBJ2-7|TRBD2|TRBV7-9|many
CASSPGLAGSEQYF
TGTGCCAGCAGCCCCGGACTAGCGGGAAGCGAGCAGTACTTC
>TRBJ2-4|TRBD1|TRBV7-2|-
CASSVVGTGENIQYF
TGTGCCAGCAGCGTCGTCGGCACAGGGGAAAACATTCAGTACTTC
>TRBJ2-1|TRBD2|TRBV7-9|few
CASSPGLAEQFF
TGTGCCAGCAGCCCGGGACTAGCGGAACAGTTCTTC
>TRBJ2-1|-|TRBV5-1|-
CASSTDESSYNEQFF
TGCGCCAGCAGTACCGACGAGAGCTCCTACAATGAGCAGTTCTTC
>TRBJ1-2|-|TRBV28|few
CAISDLGATYGYTF
TGTGCCATTTCAGACCTTGGGGCGACCTATGGCTACACCTTC
>TRBJ2-3|-|TRBV11-2|-
CASSFLITDTQYF
TGTGCCAGCAGCTTTTTGATTACAGATACGCAGTATTTT
>TRBJ2-7|-|TRBV12-3/TRBV12-4|few
CASSADGFYEQYF
TGTGCCAGCAGCGCAGACGGTTTCTACGAGCAGTACTTC
>TRBJ2-7|-|TRBV15|many
CATSRDYRTVLKGDEQYF
TGTGCCACCAGCAGAGATTATAGGACAGTGCTTAAGGGCGACGAGCAGTACTTC
>TRBJ2-6|-|TRBV28|many
CASGSGASSGANVLTF
TGTGCCAGCGGATCCGGGGCGAGCTCTGGGGCCAACGTCCTGACTTTC
>TRBJ1-1|-|TRBV11-2|many
CASSQHLNTEAFF
TGTGCCAGCAGCCAACACCTGAACACTGAAGCTTTCTTT
>TRBJ2-5|TRBD1|TRBV20-1|few
CSARAWTGSPRTQYF
TGCAGTGCTAGAGCCTGGACAGGGTCCCCCAGGACCCAGTACTTC
>TRBJ2-7|-|TRBV29-1|many
CSVVRDIGGGEQYF
TGCAGCGTTGTACGGGACATCGGGGGAGGCGAGCAGTACTTC